The entry below describes one T cell receptor (beta chain). In the source study's methods: Reference gene primer amplification yielded estimated nucleated cell counts. Clones were sequenced by immunoSEQ multiplex PCR, and TCRdb holds only the in-frame ones, with some missing. V, J and clone size are those of that table, while D and trimming were read from the DNA. The repertoire has 400,000 to 450,000 clones, around 88% of them found once; the top ten carry around an eighth. These data originate in a study of blood T cell repertoires in COVID-19. Study details: T cells, B-cell-depleted T cells, or PBMCs supplied cDNA or gDNA.

Patients in Seattle were enrolled during active infection, then followed longitudinally. Between the trimmed V and J ends, which lost 10 bases and 5 bases, there was a span of 17 bases. The CDR3 has 13 residues. Germline V gene sequence: CDR1 MNHEY, CDR2 SVGAGI. The receptor was isolated from a woman aged 45-60 years with COVID-19, enrolled during active disease. Material: peripheral blood. The chain is built from TRBV6-5 and TRBJ1-1, with D perhaps matching TRBD1 (5 bases). The CDR3 spells CATRRDGGTEAFF. Here the CDR3 DNA reads TGTGCCACCCGGCGGGATGGGGGGACTGAAGCTTTCTTT.